This entry lists 23 T cell receptor beta chains sequenced from one sample in a study of shared clonotypes between healthy human individuals. Libraries were prepared by immunoSEQ multiplex PCR; TCRdb keeps only in-frame clonotypes and omits some of them. Of more than 1 million clones listed, 78% are singletons. Sequencing was done on a sample of memory CD4+ T cells from PBMCs. This sample's subset: CD45RA-negative fraction. Receptors originate from a man younger than 35 in good health. Some clones in this sample may be carry-over from other donors' samples.

The chain links TRBV5-8 to TRBJ1-6; D is ambiguous. The germline V gene encodes CDR1 SGHTS and CDR2 YDEGEE. V was pared by 2 bases and J by 4 bases, with 10 bases between. The CDR3 sequence is 15 residues long. CDR3 bases: TGTGCCAGCAGCTTAGGTGGAGGATATAATTCACCCCTCCACTTT. Encoded protein: CASSLGGGYNSPLHF. Full variable domain (missing parts from reference TRBV5-8 and TRBJ1-6): EAGVTQSPTHLIKTRGQQATLRCSPISGHTSVYWYQQALGLGLQFLLWYDEGEERNRGNFPPRFSGRQFPNYSSELNVNALELEDSALYLCASSLGGGYNSPLHFGNGTRLTVT.

This clone was recorded at least ten times. The chain carries TRBV5-1 and TRBJ2-7, with a tentative D call TRBD1 (6 bases). CDR1 and CDR2 from the germline V gene are SGHRS and YFSETQ. V was cut by 1 base and J by 5 bases, with 7 bases left in between. The CDR3 loop spans 12 amino acids. The CDR3 protein is CASSLSGDEQYF. CDR3 bases: TGCGCCAGCAGCTTGTCAGGGGACGAGCAGTACTTC.

The chain employs TRBV18 and TRBJ2-2; D gene ambiguous. Between the trimmed V and J ends, which lost 4 bases and 2 bases, there was a span of 8 bases. The CDR3 consists of 14 residues. Germline V CDR1 and CDR2: KGHSH, LQKENI. CDR3 protein: CASSRAVNTGELFF. CDR3 coding DNA: TGTGCCAGCTCACGGGCTGTAAACACCGGGGAGCTGTTTTTT.

Concerning this clone itself: Within the sample, other DNA sequences also encode this same CDR3. The chain links TRBV18 to TRBJ2-3; 11 positions match TRBD1. The CDR3 is made up of 15 amino acids. Germline CDR1 reads KGHSH; CDR2 reads LQKENI. With 6 bases clipped from V and 3 bases from J, the junction kept 5 bases outside the gene matches. The CDR3 protein is CASSPGQGGTDTQYF. DNA for the CDR3: TGTGCCAGCTCCCCGGGACAGGGGGGAACAGATACGCAGTATTTT.

The chain recombines TRBV19 with TRBJ2-7; 8 nucleotides align to TRBD1. CDR3 size: 14 residues. Germline V gives CDR1 LNHDA, CDR2 SQIVND (reference sequence). With V trimmed by 6 bases and J by 0 bases, 4 bases remained unmatched. CDR3 sequence: CASSRTGYSYEQYF. Written as DNA, the CDR3 is TGTGCCAGTAGCCGGACAGGGTACTCCTACGAGCAGTACTTC. Based on the CDR3 plus reference TRBV19 and TRBJ2-7, the full variable domain is DGGITQSPKYLFRKEGQNVTLSCEQNLNHDAMYWYRQDPGQGLRLIYYSQIVNDFQKGDIAEGYSVSREKKESFPLTVTSAQKNPTAFYLCASSRTGYSYEQYFGPGTRLTVT.

V usage is TRBV10-2 and J usage is TRBJ1-2; 8 bases agree with TRBD1. Losses at the gene ends were 6 bases for V and 8 bases for J; bases not matched to a gene: 14. The CDR3 spans 15 residues. The germline V gene has CDR1 WSHSY and CDR2 SAAADI. The chain's CDR3 is CASRGQGIGLWGYTF. In nucleotides, the CDR3 is TGCGCCAGCAGAGGACAGGGTATCGGTCTGTGGGGCTACACCTTC.

In this sample, this clone turned up once. The J gene is TRBJ1-2, the V gene TRBV9; possible D gene TRBD1, 5 bases. Germline CDR1 and CDR2: SGDLS and YYNGEE. The CDR3 consists of 12 residues. Trimming removed 6 bases at V and 6 bases at J, with 12 bases between. In DNA form, the CDR3 reads TGTGCCAGCACGGGGGTGGGACATGGCTACACCTTC. Its translation: CASTGVGHGYTF.

The sample holds many counts of this clone. V gene TRBV12-5 combines with J gene TRBJ1-3; D unresolved. The CDR3 sequence is 12 residues long. The germline CDR1 and CDR2 sequences are LGHNT and FRNRAP. Trimming shortened V by 8 bases and J by 1 base, and 6 bases separated the two germline ends. The CDR3 DNA reads TGTGCTAGTCCGAGATCTGGAAACACCATATATTTT. Amino acid sequence: CASPRSGNTIYF.

V is TRBV7-3 and J is TRBJ1-1; 8 bases match TRBD1. Per the germline V gene, CDR1 is SGHTA and CDR2 is FQGTGA. The CDR3 sequence is 15 residues long. The V segment lost 0 bases and the J segment 4 bases; nucleotides outside the gene matches: 4. Written as DNA, the CDR3 is TGTGCCAGCAGCTTAACATCACAGGGGGTCACTGAAGCTTTCTTT. Residues: CASSLTSQGVTEAFF.

The rearrangement links TRBV11-3 to TRBJ2-7; 8 nucleotides agree with TRBD2. CDR3 length: 14 residues. The V gene end was trimmed by 2 bases and the J gene end by 5 bases; junction bases not matched to a gene: 5. Germline V gene lookup returns CDR1 SGHNT and CDR2 YENEEA. The CDR3 loop reads CASSLIGRADEQYF. The CDR3 DNA is TGTGCCAGCAGCTTAATCGGGAGGGCCGACGAGCAGTACTTC.

J is TRBJ2-2 and V is TRBV9; 8 bases agree with TRBD2. Germline CDR1 SGDLS, CDR2 YYNGEE. V lost 0 bases, J lost 5 bases, and 9 bases stayed unmatched. The CDR3 runs to 17 residues. CDR3 sequence: CASSVESGSVRTGELFF. The CDR3 nucleotides read TGTGCCAGCAGCGTAGAAAGCGGGAGTGTTCGGACCGGGGAGCTGTTTTTT.

V is TRBV6-1 and J is TRBJ1-2, with TRBD1 matching over 8 bases. The CDR3 consists of 14 residues. The trim removed 7 bases at V and 2 bases at J, leaving 6 bases unmatched. Germline V lookup: CDR1 MNHNS, CDR2 SASEGT. The CDR3 nucleotides read TGTGCCAGCACCCCGAGACAGGGGAACTATGGCTACACCTTC. It encodes CASTPRQGNYGYTF.

The rearrangement joins TRBV15 to TRBJ1-2; TRBD1 matches at 8 bases. CDR1 is LNHNV, CDR2 YYDKDF, per germline (reference sequence). This CDR3 comprises 16 residues. After removal of 3 bases from V and 5 bases from J, the junction contained 11 bases not matched to a gene. This CDR3 is CATSSRGTGVTYGYTF. The CDR3 bases are TGTGCCACCAGCAGCAGGGGGACAGGAGTTACTTATGGCTACACCTTC.

The rearrangement links TRBV18 to TRBJ2-2, with a weak D call TRBD2 (5 bases). Trimming removed 2 bases at V and 2 bases at J, with 12 bases between. This CDR3 contains 16 residues. Germline CDR1 KGHSH, CDR2 LQKENI. The chain's CDR3 is CASSPGSSGNTGELFF. CDR3 nucleotides: TGTGCCAGCTCACCAGGTTCCAGCGGCAACACCGGGGAGCTGTTTTTT.

The chain employs TRBV28 and TRBJ2-7; TRBD2 aligns across 9 bases. The CDR3 is 14 residues long. Germline loops: CDR1 MDHEN, CDR2 SYDVKM. Trimming cost V 6 bases and J 4 bases; bases outside gene matches: 7. For the CDR3, the DNA is TGTGCCAGCAGAGTAGCGGGAGAGGTGTACGAGCAGTACTTC. It encodes CASRVAGEVYEQYF.

The V gene is TRBV6-5, the J gene TRBJ2-3, with D tentatively TRBD2 (5 bases). Germline loops: CDR1 MNHEY, CDR2 SVGAGI. The CDR3 loop spans 14 amino acids. Trimming removed 6 bases at V and 4 bases at J, with 14 bases between. Written as DNA, the CDR3 is TGTGCCAGCAGGACACCGGGATTAGCAGATACGCAGTATTTT. Translating gives CASRTPGLADTQYF.

The chain links TRBV29-1 to TRBJ2-7, with 7 bases fitting TRBD1. CDR3 size: 13 residues. Germline CDR1 and CDR2: SQVTM and ANQGSEA. V shed 4 bases and J 2 bases; nucleotides not matched to a gene: 5. The CDR3 spells CSVGNRGPYEQYF. For the CDR3, the DNA is TGCAGCGTTGGTAACAGGGGTCCCTACGAGCAGTACTTC.

The chain couples TRBV29-1 to TRBJ2-5; the match to TRBD1 covers 8 bases. Losses at the gene ends were 5 bases for V and 5 bases for J; bases not matched to a gene: 4. Germline V CDR1 and CDR2: SQVTM, ANQGSEA. This CDR3 has 12 residues. In DNA, the CDR3 is TGCAGCGTTTACAGGGGGGAGGAGACCCAGTACTTC. This gives the protein CSVYRGEETQYF.

The chain carries TRBV18 and TRBJ2-7; no clear D gene. This CDR3 contains 12 residues. Germline assignment: CDR1 KGHSH and CDR2 LQKENI. The V and J ends lost 8 bases and 1 base respectively, with 9 bases between them. The CDR3 DNA reads as TGTGCCAGCCGAAGTGGTTCCTACGAGCAGTACTTC. As protein: CASRSGSYEQYF.

V usage is TRBV11-2 and J usage is TRBJ2-1; tentative D call: TRBD1 (7 bases). V dropped 5 bases and J dropped 8 bases, with 13 bases sitting between them. The CDR3 is 13 residues long. Germline CDR1 reads SGHAT; CDR2 reads FQNNGV. The DNA of the CDR3 is TGTGCCAGCAGCCGAGACAGGGAGGATGAGCAGTTCTTC. Translation: CASSRDREDEQFF.

The J gene is TRBJ2-3, the V gene TRBV5-1; D is uncertain. The CDR3 is 13 residues long. Germline V gives CDR1 SGHRS, CDR2 YFSETQ. Deletions cut 4 bases from V and 2 bases from J, with 8 bases between. CDR3 protein: CASSAGNTDTQYF. The DNA of the CDR3 is TGCGCCAGCAGCGCAGGCAACACAGATACGCAGTATTTT.

V is TRBV28 and J is TRBJ1-5; possible D gene TRBD1, 5 bases. Per the germline V gene, CDR1 is MDHEN and CDR2 is SYDVKM. This CDR3 spans 15 amino acids. Trimming shortened V by 1 base and J by 6 bases, and 13 bases separated the two germline ends. DNA for the CDR3: TGTGCCAGCAGTTTATCGAGGGGATGGACTCAGCCCCAGCATTTT. This encodes CASSLSRGWTQPQHF.

The V gene is TRBV7-9, the J gene TRBJ1-1, with 7 bases identical to TRBD1. Germline values: CDR1 SEHNR, CDR2 FQNEAQ (reference sequence). The CDR3 runs to 15 residues. With V trimmed by 5 bases and J by 3 bases, 9 bases remained unmatched. The CDR3 coding sequence is TGTGCCAGCAGCCCACGCAGTACAGGGGACACTGAAGCTTTCTTT. It translates to CASSPRSTGDTEAFF. The variable domain in full, with the rest retrieved from reference TRBV7-9 and TRBJ1-1, is DTGVSQNPRHKITKRGQNVTFRCDPISEHNRLYWYRQTLGQGPEFLTYFQNEAQLEKSRLLSDRFSAERPKGSFSTLEIQRTEQGDSAMYLCASSPRSTGDTEAFFGQGTRLTVV.